The source of this T cell receptor beta chain is a study of cytomegalovirus exposure and HLA in healthy donors. Study observations and caveats: The analysis excluded some indistinguishable V segments, including TRBV6-2 and TRBV6-3.

The V gene end was trimmed by 1 base and the J gene end by 5 bases; junction bases not matched to a gene: 4. CDR3 length: 15 amino acids. The germline gives CDR1 SGHRS, CDR2 YFSETQ. The count of this clone is one. What it binds is unknown. PCR was performed using 60 Vbeta and 13 Jbeta primers. Profiling relied on immunoSEQ multiplex PCR, and the TCRdb table lists in-frame clones only, not all of them. The sample shows about 130,000 clones, around four fifths of them seen only once. The clonotype was recovered from a man aged 35-49 years in good health and CMV-seronegative. Sequenced material: PBMCs. V usage is TRBV5-1 and J usage is TRBJ1-2, with 11 bases that match TRBD1. The CDR3 bases are TGCGCCAGCAGCTTGAAGGGACAGGGGGAATATGGCTACACCTTC. Amino acid sequence: CASSLKGQGEYGYTF.